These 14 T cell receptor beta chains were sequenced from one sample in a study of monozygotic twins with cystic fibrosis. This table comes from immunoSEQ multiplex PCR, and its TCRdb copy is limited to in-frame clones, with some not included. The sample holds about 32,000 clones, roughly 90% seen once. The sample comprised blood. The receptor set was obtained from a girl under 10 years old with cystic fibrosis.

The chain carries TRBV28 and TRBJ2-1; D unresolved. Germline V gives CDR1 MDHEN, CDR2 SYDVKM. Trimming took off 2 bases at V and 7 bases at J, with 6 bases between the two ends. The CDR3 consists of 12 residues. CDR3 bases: TGTGCCAGCAGTTTACAGGCAAATGAGCAGTTCTTC. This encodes CASSLQANEQFF.

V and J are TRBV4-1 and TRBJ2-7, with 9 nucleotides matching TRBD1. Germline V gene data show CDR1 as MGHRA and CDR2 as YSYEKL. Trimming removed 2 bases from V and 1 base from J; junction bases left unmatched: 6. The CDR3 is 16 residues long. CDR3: CASSQSGTGLSYEQYF. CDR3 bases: TGCGCCAGCAGCCAATCCGGGACAGGGCTATCCTACGAGCAGTACTTC.

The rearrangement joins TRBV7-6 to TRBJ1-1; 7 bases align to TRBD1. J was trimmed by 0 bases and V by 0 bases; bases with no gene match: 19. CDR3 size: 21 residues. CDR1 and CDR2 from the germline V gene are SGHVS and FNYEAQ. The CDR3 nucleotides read TGTGCCAGCAGCTTAGCGGACAGGTCCGGAGTTGGGCTACTTATGAACACTGAAGCTTTCTTT. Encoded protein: CASSLADRSGVGLLMNTEAFF.

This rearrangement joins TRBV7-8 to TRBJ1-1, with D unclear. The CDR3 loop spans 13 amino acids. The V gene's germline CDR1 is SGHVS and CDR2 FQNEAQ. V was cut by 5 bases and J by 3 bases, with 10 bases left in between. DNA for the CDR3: TGTGCCAGCAGCCGGGCCCGGGACACTGAAGCTTTCTTT. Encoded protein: CASSRARDTEAFF. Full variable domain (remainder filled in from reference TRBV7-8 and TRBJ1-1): GAGVSQSPRYKVAKRGQDVALRCDPISGHVSLFWYQQALGQGPEFLTYFQNEAQLDKSGLPSDRFFAERPEGSVSTLKIQRTQQEDSAVYLCASSRARDTEAFFGQGTRLTVV.

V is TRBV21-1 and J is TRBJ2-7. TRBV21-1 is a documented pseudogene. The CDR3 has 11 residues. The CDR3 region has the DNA TGTGCTCCCAAGGAGGGGGGCGAGCAGTACTTC. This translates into CAPKEGGEQYF.

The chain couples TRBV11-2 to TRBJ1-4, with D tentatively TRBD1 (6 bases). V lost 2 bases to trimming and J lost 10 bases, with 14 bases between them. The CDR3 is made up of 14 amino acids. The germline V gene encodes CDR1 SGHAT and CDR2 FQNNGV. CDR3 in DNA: TGTGCCAGCAGCTTAACGCAGGGGAGGGGAAAACTGTTTTTT. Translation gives CASSLTQGRGKLFF.

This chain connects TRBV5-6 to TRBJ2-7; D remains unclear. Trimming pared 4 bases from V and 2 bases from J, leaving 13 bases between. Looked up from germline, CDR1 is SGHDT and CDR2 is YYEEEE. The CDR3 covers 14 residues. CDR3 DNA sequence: TGTGCCAGCAGCGAAGAATTAGCCCCCTACGAGCAGTACTTC. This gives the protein CASSEELAPYEQYF.

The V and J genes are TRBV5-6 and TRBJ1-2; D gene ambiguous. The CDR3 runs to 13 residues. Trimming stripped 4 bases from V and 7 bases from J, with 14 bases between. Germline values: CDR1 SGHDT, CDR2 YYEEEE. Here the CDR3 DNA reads TGTGCCAGCAGCCACCGATCCTCTGGTGGCTACACCTTC. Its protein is CASSHRSSGGYTF.

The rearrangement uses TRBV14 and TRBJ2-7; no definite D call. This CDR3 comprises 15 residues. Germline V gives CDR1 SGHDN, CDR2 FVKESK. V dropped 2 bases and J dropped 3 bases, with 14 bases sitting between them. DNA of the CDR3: TGTGCCAGCAGCCAACAAGGGTCCCTGATCTACGAGCAGTACTTC. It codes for CASSQQGSLIYEQYF.

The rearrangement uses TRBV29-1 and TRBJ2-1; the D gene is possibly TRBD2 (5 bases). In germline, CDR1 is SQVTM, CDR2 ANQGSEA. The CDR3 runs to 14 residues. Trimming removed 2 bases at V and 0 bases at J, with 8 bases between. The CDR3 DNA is TGCAGCGTTGAACTGGGGAGCTCCTACAATGAGCAGTTCTTC. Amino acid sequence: CSVELGSSYNEQFF.

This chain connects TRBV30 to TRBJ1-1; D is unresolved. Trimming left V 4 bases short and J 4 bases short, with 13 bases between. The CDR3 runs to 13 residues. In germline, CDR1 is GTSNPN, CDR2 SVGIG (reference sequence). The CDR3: CAWTRGQLTEAFF. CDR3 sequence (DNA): TGTGCCTGGACCAGAGGGCAACTCACTGAAGCTTTCTTT.

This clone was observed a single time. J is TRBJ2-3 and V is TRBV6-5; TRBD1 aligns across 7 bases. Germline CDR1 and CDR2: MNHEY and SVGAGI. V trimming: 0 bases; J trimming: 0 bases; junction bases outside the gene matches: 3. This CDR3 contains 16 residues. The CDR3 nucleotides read TGTGCCAGCAGTTACTCACAGGGGCGTAGCACAGATACGCAGTATTTT. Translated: CASSYSQGRSTDTQYF.

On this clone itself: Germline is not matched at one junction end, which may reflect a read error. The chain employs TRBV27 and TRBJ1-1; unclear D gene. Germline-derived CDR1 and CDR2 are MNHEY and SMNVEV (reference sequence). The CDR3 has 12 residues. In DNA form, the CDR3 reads TGTGCCAGCAGACAAGGTGGAACTGAAACTTTCTTT. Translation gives CASRQGGTETFF.

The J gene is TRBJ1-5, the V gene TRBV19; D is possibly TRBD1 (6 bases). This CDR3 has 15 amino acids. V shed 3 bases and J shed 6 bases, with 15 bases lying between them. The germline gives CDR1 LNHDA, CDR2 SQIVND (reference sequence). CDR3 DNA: TGTGCCAGTAGTATTAACAGGGAATACGGTCAGCCCCAGCATTTT. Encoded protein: CASSINREYGQPQHF.